This note documents a single T cell receptor (beta chain) sequence. This sample is part of a study of blood T cell repertoires in COVID-19. On the study more broadly: The study drew acute and convalescent COVID-19 samples from the United States, Italy and Spain.

TCRdb's copy holds only in-frame clones and misses some; the assay was immunoSEQ multiplex PCR. Of some 8,000 clones in the sample, under 85% are singletons; the top ten hold about a third. This CDR3 contains 16 residues. Germline V CDR1 and CDR2: SGDLS, YYNGEE. Between the trimmed V and J ends, which lost 4 bases and 0 bases, there was a span of 11 bases. The sequence was obtained from a human donor in a cohort sampled during active COVID-19. Sample: peripheral blood. The chain links TRBV9 to TRBJ2-6, with a possible D match to TRBD2 (6 bases). The CDR3 region has the DNA TGTGCCAGCAGCCTGGGACTTACCTCTGGGGCCAACGTCCTGACTTTC. Protein: CASSLGLTSGANVLTF.